These 26 T cell receptor beta chains were sequenced from one sample in a study of identical twins. Each CDR3 protein gets one entry after TCRdb re-called the 5' RACE reads with MiXCR. Of around 480,000 distinct CDR3 sequences listed, more than 13% are singletons. The data were also submitted as part of a second study, on yellow fever vaccine responses in identical twins.

Material: CD4+ T cells sorted from blood. These receptors were taken from a young woman in good health.

In this sample, this clonotype turned up a few times. The J gene is TRBJ2-2, the V gene TRBV9; D is uncertain. Germline CDR1 is SGDLS and CDR2 is YYNGEE. V was pared by 2 bases and J by 0 bases, with 14 bases between. The CDR3 is 17 residues long. In DNA, the CDR3 is TGTGCCAGCAGCGTCGAGGTGGGAAGCACGAACACCGGGGAGCTGTTTTTT. This encodes CASSVEVGSTNTGELFF.

This clonotype has at least ten counts. The chain carries TRBV11-1 and TRBJ2-3; D unresolved. V gave up 5 bases and J gave up 3 bases, with 18 bases separating them. From germline, CDR1 is SGHAT and CDR2 FQDESV (reference sequence). The CDR3 has 16 residues. CDR3 residues: CASSREVVFGTDTQYF. CDR3 coding DNA: TGTGCCAGCAGCAGAGAGGTGGTGTTCGGAACAGATACGCAGTATTTT.

The chain recombines TRBV12-3 or TRBV12-4 with TRBJ1-4, with TRBD1 matching over 9 bases. This CDR3 has 14 residues. Germline trimming cut 7 bases from V and 5 bases from J; bases unmatched to any gene: 5. Here the CDR3 reads CASTPQGANEKLFF. The CDR3 DNA sequence: TGTGCCAGCACCCCACAGGGGGCAAATGAAAAACTGTTTTTT.

The gene calls are TRBV15 and TRBJ2-1; TRBD1 matches 10 bases. The germline gives CDR1 LNHNV, CDR2 YYDKDF (reference sequence). After removal of 1 base from V and 7 bases from J, the junction contained 7 bases not matched to a gene. The CDR3 is 16 amino acids. DNA of the CDR3: TGTGCCACCAGCAGAGGGAGGGGACAGGGGTCGAATGAGCAGTTCTTC. It translates to CATSRGRGQGSNEQFF.

This clonotype has ten or more counts. V is TRBV18 and J is TRBJ2-1; D unclear. Trimming shortened V by 3 bases and J by 6 bases, and 15 bases separated the two germline ends. Germline CDR1 is KGHSH and CDR2 is LQKENI. This CDR3 contains 15 residues. The CDR3 DNA reads as TGTGCCAGCTCACCGGGCTTAGTCGGGTTCAATGAGCAGTTCTTC. It encodes CASSPGLVGFNEQFF. Full variable domain (outside the CDR3, taken from reference TRBV18 and TRBJ2-1): NAGVMQNPRHLVRRRGQEARLRCSPMKGHSHVYWYRQLPEEGLKFMVYLQKENIIDESGMPKERFSAEFPKEGPSILRIQQVVRGDSAAYFCASSPGLVGFNEQFFGPGTRLTVL.

In this sample, this clonotype turned up a few times. The V call is TRBV7-2, the J call TRBJ2-7; D could derive from TRBD1 or TRBD2 (5 bases each). The germline V and J ends were trimmed by 7 bases and 3 bases, with 16 bases remaining between them. CDR1 and CDR2 from the germline V gene are SGHTA and FQGNSA. CDR3 size: 14 residues. The CDR3 DNA reads TGTGCCAGCACCCTTCCGGGACCAGGCTACGAGCAGTACTTC. Protein sequence: CASTLPGPGYEQYF.

V usage is TRBV6-1 and J usage is TRBJ2-1, with a possible D match to TRBD2 (6 bases). The CDR3 has 14 amino acids. The V end lost 8 bases, the J end lost 0 bases, and 11 bases lay between the germline ends. CDR1 is MNHNS and CDR2 is SASEGT in the germline V gene. The CDR3 spells CASSGVSSYNEQFF. The DNA of the CDR3 is TGTGCCAGCTCGGGGGTTAGCTCCTACAATGAGCAGTTCTTC.

The chain employs TRBV2 and TRBJ2-3; D may be TRBD1 (5 bases). V gave up 11 bases and J gave up 1 base, with 13 bases separating them. This CDR3 region has 13 residues. In germline, CDR1 is SNHLY, CDR2 FYNNEI. The CDR3 region is CAGDQQGTDTQYF. The DNA for the CDR3 is TGTGCCGGGGATCAACAGGGCACAGATACGCAGTATTTT.

V and J are TRBV30 and TRBJ1-1; 10 bases fit TRBD1. Trimming cost V 3 bases and J 1 base; bases outside gene matches: 2. CDR3 length: 14 amino acids. Germline assignment: CDR1 GTSNPN and CDR2 SVGIG (reference sequence). The CDR3 is CAWRRDRGNTEAFF. As DNA, the CDR3 is TGTGCCTGGAGACGGGACAGGGGGAACACTGAAGCTTTCTTT.

This clonotype was recorded a few times. This sequence joins TRBV3-1 and TRBJ2-2; D may be TRBD1 (6 bases). The CDR3 is made up of 16 amino acids. V gave up 4 bases and J gave up 6 bases, with 18 bases separating them. CDR1 is LGHDT, CDR2 YNNKEL, per germline (reference sequence). The CDR3, as DNA: TGTGCCAGCAGCCCCATATACCCCAGGGGCTCCGGGGAGCTGTTTTTT. Protein sequence: CASSPIYPRGSGELFF.

Here the CDR3 reads CASSRLDWETQYF. The CDR3 region has the DNA TGTGCCAGCAGTCGCCTGGACTGGGAGACCCAGTACTTC. J is TRBJ2-5 and V is TRBV6-6; a possible D gene is TRBD2 (5 bases). Trimming pared 5 bases from V and 5 bases from J, leaving 12 bases between. The CDR3 sequence is 13 residues long. Germline CDR1 is MNHNY and CDR2 is SVGAGI (reference sequence).

This chain connects TRBV6-5 to TRBJ2-1; 11 bases fit TRBD2. The V segment lost 0 bases and the J segment 3 bases; nucleotides outside the gene matches: 4. This CDR3 spans 17 amino acids. The germline gives CDR1 MNHEY, CDR2 SVGAGI. Here the CDR3 reads CASSYSRLAGIYNEQFF. CDR3 coding DNA: TGTGCCAGCAGTTACTCCCGACTAGCGGGAATCTACAATGAGCAGTTCTTC.

The chain combines TRBV7-2 with TRBJ2-5; 10 nucleotides match TRBD2. The ends lost 8 bases at V and 0 bases at J; junction bases unmatched: 12. Germline CDR1 reads SGHTA; CDR2 reads FQGNSA. This CDR3 has 17 residues. The DNA of the CDR3 is TGTGCCAGCGTAACCGGGACTAGCGAGACCCACCAAGAGACCCAGTACTTC. Encoded protein: CASVTGTSETHQETQYF.

In this sample, this clonotype turned up a few times. The V gene is TRBV28, the J gene TRBJ2-1; 9 bases map to TRBD2. The CDR3 length is 15 residues. V lost 9 bases, J lost 6 bases, and 12 bases stayed unmatched. Germline CDR1 is MDHEN and CDR2 is SYDVKM. CDR3 in amino acids: CASEISGGQLNEQFF. CDR3 sequence (DNA): TGTGCCAGTGAGATTAGCGGGGGCCAACTCAATGAGCAGTTCTTC.

A few counts support this clonotype. The CDR3 region has the DNA TGCAGTGCTCGTCCCGGAGGGGGGAGGGGATACGAGCAGTACTTC. This encodes CSARPGGGRGYEQYF. This chain joins TRBV20-1 and TRBJ2-7, with D tentatively TRBD2 (7 bases). The V end lost 5 bases, the J end lost 4 bases, and 21 bases lay between the germline ends. The germline V gene encodes CDR1 DFQATT and CDR2 SNEGSKA (reference sequence). CDR3 size: 15 residues.

This clonotype occurred many times. CDR3: CSVSRTNAGTEAFF. The CDR3 DNA sequence: TGCAGCGTCAGCCGCACGAACGCGGGGACTGAAGCTTTCTTT. This rearrangement joins TRBV29-1 to TRBJ1-1; D is unclear. Germline V gene sequence: CDR1 SQVTM, CDR2 ANQGSEA. The CDR3 is 14 amino acids. Trimming cost V 6 bases and J 5 bases, with 19 bases left between them.

This clonotype has more than one count but fewer than ten. This chain connects TRBV2 to TRBJ2-3; D remains ambiguous. CDR1 SNHLY and CDR2 FYNNEI come from the germline V gene. This CDR3 region has 16 residues. Trimming cost V 1 base and J 0 bases, with 11 bases left between them. CDR3 sequence (DNA): TGTGCCAGCAGTGAAGAGGGTCTTCCTAGCACAGATACGCAGTATTTT. Its translation: CASSEEGLPSTDTQYF.

This clonotype occurred many times. For the CDR3, the DNA is TGTGCCATCAGTGAGATAGGAGATGGCTACACCTTC. As protein: CAISEIGDGYTF. The rearrangement joins TRBV10-3 to TRBJ1-2; D is uncertain. CDR1 and CDR2 from the germline V gene are ENHRY and SYGVKD. This CDR3 contains 12 residues. Trimming took off 2 bases at V and 6 bases at J, with 7 bases between the two ends.

This clonotype was seen many times. This sequence joins TRBV5-1 and TRBJ2-5, with 7 bases matching TRBD2. Germline V CDR1 and CDR2: SGHRS, YFSETQ. The CDR3 length is 14 residues. J lost 7 bases, V lost 4 bases, and 10 bases had no gene match. CDR3 loop: CASSTGTTEWTQYF. DNA of the CDR3: TGCGCCAGCAGCACCGGGACTACCGAGTGGACCCAGTACTTC.

The V gene is TRBV20-1, the J gene TRBJ2-7, with 12 bases aligning to TRBD1. This CDR3 has 16 amino acids. Germline lookup yields CDR1 DFQATT and CDR2 SNEGSKA (reference sequence). V lost 3 bases, J lost 6 bases, and 12 bases stayed unmatched. The CDR3 loop reads CSASRDRGLAGTEQYF. The DNA for the CDR3 is TGCAGTGCTAGTAGGGACAGGGGGCTAGCGGGAACCGAGCAGTACTTC.

The chain carries TRBV20-1 and TRBJ2-5; D is ambiguous. Germline values: CDR1 DFQATT, CDR2 SNEGSKA (reference sequence). Trimming took 3 bases from V and 7 from J, leaving 18 bases between them. CDR3 length equals 14 residues. The CDR3 nucleotides are TGCAGTGCTAGTAAAGACTCAGCCGATGGGACCCAGTACTTC. It codes for CSASKDSADGTQYF.

This clonotype was detected only a few times. The chain links TRBV12-3 or TRBV12-4 to TRBJ2-3; no definite D call. The CDR3 is 13 amino acids. V lost 5 bases and J 6 bases, leaving 12 bases between the germline ends. The CDR3 loop is CASSDLRRDTQYF. CDR3 DNA sequence: TGTGCCAGCAGTGACCTCCGTCGGGATACGCAGTATTTT.

This clonotype was recorded at least ten times. J is TRBJ1-3 and V is TRBV12-3 or TRBV12-4; D unresolved. The CDR3 runs to 14 residues. With 3 bases removed from V and 0 bases from J, the gap between germline ends came to 6 bases. This CDR3 reads CASSFRVSGNTIYF. For the CDR3, the DNA is TGTGCCAGCAGTTTTCGAGTCTCTGGAAACACCATATATTTT.

The chain employs TRBV11-2 and TRBJ1-2; a possible D gene is TRBD1 (6 bases). CDR1 SGHAT and CDR2 FQNNGV come from the germline V gene. Trimming took off 4 bases at V and 2 bases at J, with 17 bases between the two ends. The CDR3 has 16 amino acids. The CDR3: CASSSTVGGRNYGYTF. In DNA form, the CDR3 reads TGTGCCAGCAGCTCCACTGTTGGGGGGCGCAACTATGGCTACACCTTC. The full variable domain, with the rest looked up from reference TRBV11-2 and TRBJ1-2, is EAGVAQSPRYKIIEKRQSVAFWCNPISGHATLYWYQQILGQGPKLLIQFQNNGVVDDSQLPKDRFSAERLKGVDSTLKIQPAKLEDSAVYLCASSSTVGGRNYGYTFGSGTRLTVV.

This clonotype was detected only a few times. The chain carries TRBV20-1 and TRBJ2-1, with D uncertain. Trimming removed 2 bases from V and 7 bases from J, with 9 bases in between. Germline lookup yields CDR1 DFQATT and CDR2 SNEGSKA (reference sequence). The CDR3 has 12 amino acids. CDR3 region: CSARLITNEQFF. In DNA, the CDR3 is TGCAGTGCTAGATTAATCACGAATGAGCAGTTCTTC.

This clonotype was counted between two and nine times. The chain carries TRBV28 and TRBJ2-7; D possibly uses TRBD1 or TRBD2 (5 bases each). Germline V lookup: CDR1 MDHEN, CDR2 SYDVKM. Between the trimmed V and J ends, which lost 5 bases and 5 bases, there was a span of 10 bases. CDR3 size: 12 residues. This chain's CDR3 is CASSLPGHEQYF. CDR3 bases: TGTGCCAGCAGTCTCCCGGGACACGAGCAGTACTTC. The entire variable domain, with the rest obtained from reference TRBV28 and TRBJ2-7, is as follows: DVKVTQSSRYLVKRTGEKVFLECVQDMDHENMFWYRQDPGLGLRLIYFSYDVKMKEKGDIPEGYSVSREKKERFSLILESASTNQTSMYLCASSLPGHEQYFGPGTRLTVT.